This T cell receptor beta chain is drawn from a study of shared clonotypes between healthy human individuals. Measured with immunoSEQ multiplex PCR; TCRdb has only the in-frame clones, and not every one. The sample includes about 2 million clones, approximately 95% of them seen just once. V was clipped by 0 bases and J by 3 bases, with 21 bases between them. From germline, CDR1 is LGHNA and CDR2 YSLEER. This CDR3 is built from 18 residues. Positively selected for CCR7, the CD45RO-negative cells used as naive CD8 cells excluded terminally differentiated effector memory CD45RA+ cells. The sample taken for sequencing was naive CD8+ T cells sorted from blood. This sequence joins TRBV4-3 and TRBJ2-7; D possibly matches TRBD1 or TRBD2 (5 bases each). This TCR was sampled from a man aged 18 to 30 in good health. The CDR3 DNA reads TGCGCCAGCAGCCAAGAAAGGCTAACTGGGGGTATGTTCTACGAGCAGTACTTC. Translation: CASSQERLTGGMFYEQYF.